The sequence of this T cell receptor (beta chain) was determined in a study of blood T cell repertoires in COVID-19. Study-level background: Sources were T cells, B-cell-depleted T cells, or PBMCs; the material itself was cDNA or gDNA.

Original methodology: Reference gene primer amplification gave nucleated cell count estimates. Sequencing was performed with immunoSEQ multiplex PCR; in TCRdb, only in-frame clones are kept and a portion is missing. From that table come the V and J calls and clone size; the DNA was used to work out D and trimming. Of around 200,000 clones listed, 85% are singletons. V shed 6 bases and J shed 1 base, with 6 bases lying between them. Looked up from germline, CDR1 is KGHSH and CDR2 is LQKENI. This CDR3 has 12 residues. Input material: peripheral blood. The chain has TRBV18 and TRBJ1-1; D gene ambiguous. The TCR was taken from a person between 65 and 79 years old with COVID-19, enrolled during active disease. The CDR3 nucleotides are TGTGCCAGCTCCGAGGGGAACACTGAAGCTTTCTTT. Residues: CASSEGNTEAFF.